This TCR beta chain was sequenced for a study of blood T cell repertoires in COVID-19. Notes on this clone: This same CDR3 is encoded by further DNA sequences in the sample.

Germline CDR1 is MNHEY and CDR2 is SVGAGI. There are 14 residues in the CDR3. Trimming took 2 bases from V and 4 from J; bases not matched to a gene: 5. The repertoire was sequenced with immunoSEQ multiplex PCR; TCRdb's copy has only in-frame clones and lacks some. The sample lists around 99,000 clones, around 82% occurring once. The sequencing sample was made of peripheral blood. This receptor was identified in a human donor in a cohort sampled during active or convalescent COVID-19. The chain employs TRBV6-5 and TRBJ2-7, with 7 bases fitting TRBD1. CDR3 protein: CASSYNRGAYEQYF. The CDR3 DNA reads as TGTGCCAGCAGTTACAACAGGGGAGCGTACGAGCAGTACTTC.